These 13 T cell receptor beta chains were sequenced from one sample in a study of chemoradiotherapy in HPV16-positive cancers (dated by TCRdb to the early 2020s). The library was obtained by the immunoSEQ multiplex PCR assay. Not all clones reach the TCRdb copy of this immuneACCESS table, which keeps in-frame sequences only. Checked studies attribute under half of the gap to unresolved V genes and leave the rest unexplained. The sample includes fewer than 30,000 clones, with roughly 94% observed a single time. The ten largest clones capture more than 2.5% of the sample. This material was collected from a patient who underwent chemoradiotherapy. The receptors shown here come from a human donor with HPV-associated anogenital cancer.

The table lists this clone with a count of one. The CDR3 nucleotides read TGTGCCAGCAGCTCACGGACAGGGATAACCCGCACAGATACGCAGTATTTT. Protein product: CASSSRTGITRTDTQYF. The chain carries TRBV13 and TRBJ2-3, with 8 bases fitting TRBD1. Per germline, CDR1 PRHDT and CDR2 FYEKMQ (reference sequence). This CDR3 has 17 residues. J was trimmed by 1 base and V by 4 bases; bases with no gene match: 10. Looking up the rest from reference TRBV13 and TRBJ2-3 gives the full variable domain: AAGVIQSPRHLIKEKRETATLKCYPIPRHDTVYWYQQGPGQDPQFLISFYEKMQSDKGSIPDRFSAQQFSDYHSELNMSSLELGDSALYFCASSSRTGITRTDTQYFGPGTRLTVL.

V and J are TRBV28 and TRBJ1-2; D unclear. The CDR3 totals 12 residues. Trimming removed 2 bases at V and 4 bases at J, with 5 bases between. Germline V gene sequence: CDR1 MDHEN, CDR2 SYDVKM. The CDR3 DNA sequence: TGTGCCAGCAGTTTAAGGACCTATGGCTACACCTTC. Protein sequence: CASSLRTYGYTF.

The chain uses TRBV2 and TRBJ2-5, with TRBD2 identical over 8 bases. CDR1 and CDR2 from the germline V gene are SNHLY and FYNNEI. The CDR3 length is 14 residues. J lost 1 base, V lost 4 bases, and 2 bases had no gene match. DNA for the CDR3: TGTGCCAGCAGTGGACTAGCGAGCCAAGAGACCCAGTACTTC. Residues: CASSGLASQETQYF.

This chain connects TRBV18 to TRBJ1-2; the match to TRBD1 covers 7 bases. Germline lookup yields CDR1 KGHSH and CDR2 LQKENI. The CDR3 has 19 amino acids. V lost 1 base, J lost 2 bases, and 16 bases stayed unmatched. CDR3 loop: CASSPLLDRSSRKNYGYTF. CDR3 nucleotide sequence: TGTGCCAGCTCACCACTTTTGGACAGGTCAAGTCGTAAAAACTATGGCTACACCTTC.

This CDR3 reads CSASTHEQYF. The CDR3 DNA sequence: TGCAGTGCTAGTACGCACGAGCAGTACTTC. The chain couples TRBV20-1 to TRBJ2-7, with D hard to call. Trimming pared 3 bases from V and 5 bases from J, leaving 5 bases between. The length of the CDR3 is 10 residues. The V gene's germline CDR1 is DFQATT and CDR2 SNEGSKA (reference sequence).

The genes are TRBV5-1 and TRBJ1-1, with 9 positions matching TRBD1. Trimming took 4 bases from V and 5 from J; bases not matched to a gene: 15. The CDR3 has 17 amino acids. CDR1 and CDR2 from the germline V gene are SGHRS and YFSETQ. The CDR3 bases are TGCGCCAGCAGCCAAAGTCCCGGGACAGGGTCGGGTACTGAAGCTTTCTTT. Residues: CASSQSPGTGSGTEAFF.

This chain links TRBV18 with TRBJ1-4; no clear D. The CDR3 loop spans 15 amino acids. V was trimmed by 2 bases and J by 8 bases, leaving 15 bases between them. Germline V CDR1 and CDR2: KGHSH, LQKENI. CDR3 sequence: CASSPMPEPKEKLFF. In nucleotides, the CDR3 is TGTGCCAGCTCACCAATGCCCGAACCAAAAGAAAAACTGTTTTTT.

This chain joins TRBV7-8 and TRBJ1-1; no clear D gene. The V and J ends lost 8 bases and 3 bases respectively, with 16 bases between them. Germline V gene data show CDR1 as SGHVS and CDR2 as FQNEAQ. The CDR3 is 14 residues long. The CDR3 DNA follows: TGTGCCAGCCTAAAGATAGGGCGAGACACTGAAGCTTTCTTT. Protein product: CASLKIGRDTEAFF.

The rearrangement links TRBV7-2 to TRBJ1-2, with 11 bases that match TRBD1. The J segment lost 3 bases and the V segment lost 2 bases, leaving 2 bases of the junction unmatched. Germline CDR1 reads SGHTA; CDR2 reads FQGNSA. The CDR3 length is 15 residues. The CDR3 DNA reads TGTGCCAGCAGCTTATGGGGACAGGGGGACTATGGCTACACCTTC. Translated, it gives CASSLWGQGDYGYTF.

This clone was seen once. The V and J genes are TRBV6-1 and TRBJ2-7; the D call may be TRBD1 or TRBD2 (6 bases each). Trimming took off 6 bases at V and 1 base at J, with 16 bases between the two ends. The CDR3 consists of 15 residues. CDR1 and CDR2 (germline): MNHNS, SASEGT. The CDR3 DNA reads as TGTGCCAGCAGGAGGGAGACAGGAGGGTCCTACGAGCAGTACTTC. Protein: CASRRETGGSYEQYF.

The rearrangement joins TRBV5-4 to TRBJ2-7; D not certain. Germline V gene data show CDR1 as SGHNT and CDR2 as YYREEE (reference sequence). V was pared by 9 bases and J by 6 bases, with 22 bases between. CDR3 length: 14 residues. CDR3 region: CATSTPSEVREQYF. The CDR3, as DNA: TGTGCCACCTCGACGCCTAGTGAAGTCCGCGAGCAGTACTTC.

The chain recombines TRBV28 with TRBJ2-5; possibly TRBD2 for D (6 bases). Germline loops: CDR1 MDHEN, CDR2 SYDVKM. The CDR3 is made up of 13 amino acids. The V end was cut by 6 bases, the J end by 1 base, with 9 bases between. In nucleotides, the CDR3 is TGTGCCAGCAGCCCCGGGGGCCAAGAGACCCAGTACTTC. This codes for CASSPGGQETQYF.

The chain combines TRBV7-9 with TRBJ2-4, with TRBD1 matching over 9 bases. The J segment lost 6 bases and the V segment lost 4 bases, leaving 4 bases of the junction unmatched. This CDR3 has 14 amino acids. From germline, CDR1 is SEHNR and CDR2 FQNEAQ (reference sequence). The CDR3 sequence is CASSSRDRVNIQYF. In DNA form, the CDR3 reads TGTGCCAGCAGCTCCCGGGACAGGGTAAACATTCAGTACTTC.